This note documents a single TCR beta chain sequence. Its antigen remains unidentified. The data stem from a study of T cell clusters in autoimmune cytopenias. Study information: Per sample, median TRB depth was about 52,000 reads, yielding a median 2,350 distinct clonotypes.

TRB was amplified from about 260 ng of peripheral blood genomic DNA per sample. Regarding the study as a whole: No cluster-lack signature appeared between secondary cytopenia and chronic lymphocytic leukemia patients, apparently due to lymphoma masking. Primary autoimmune cytopenia patients appeared to lack physiological T cell clusters present in healthy donors. TRB repertoire shifts in secondary cytopenia and chronic lymphocytic leukemia mostly reflected lymphoma, not autoimmunity.

TRB rearrangements were amplified by touch-down multiplex PCR with mixed TRB-A/B primers. TCRdb re-analyzed the multiplex PCR reads; it lists each CDR3 protein once, without DNA. Its table lists about 9,500 distinct CDR3 sequences. There are 14 residues in the CDR3. Per germline, CDR1 SEHNR and CDR2 FQNEAQ (reference sequence). Sequencing was carried out using peripheral blood. The receptor was isolated from a human donor with an autoimmune cytopenia or autoimmune hepatitis (not recorded which). The rearrangement links TRBV7-9 to TRBJ2-7; TCRdb picks TRBD2, but there is no DNA to check that call. The CDR3 loop is CASSDSGADYEQYF.